The rows below give T cell receptor beta chains drawn from one sample of a study of identical twins. Via MiXCR, TCRdb re-called the 5' RACE reads, giving one row per CDR3 protein. Among around 490,000 distinct CDR3 sequences, approximately 14% were seen once, and the ten largest hold about 1%. This same sample was also part of a study on yellow fever vaccine responses in identical twins.

Sequencing was done on a sample of CD4+ T cells sorted from blood. These receptors all come from a woman under 30 in good health. The CDR3 runs from the conserved cysteine through the conserved F or W. A D gene is named only where the DNA matches it firmly. Clone sizes are given selectively: once, few, many, or a class where the clone is expanded.

j_call: TRBJ2-1; v_call: TRBV11-2; d_call: -; clone_size: -; cdr3_nt: TGTGCCAGCAGCTTATTGCGGACCAATGAGCAGTTCTTC; cdr3_aa: CASSLLRTNEQFF
j_call: TRBJ2-7; v_call: TRBV15; d_call: TRBD1; clone_size: few; cdr3_nt: TGTGCCACCAGCAGAGACCGGACAGGACGCCCCGAGCAGTACTTC; cdr3_aa: CATSRDRTGRPEQYF
j_call: TRBJ2-7; v_call: TRBV12-3/TRBV12-4; d_call: -; clone_size: few; cdr3_nt: TGTGCCAGCAAGGGAGGGGGGATCTACGAGCAGTACTTC; cdr3_aa: CASKGGGIYEQYF
j_call: TRBJ2-7; v_call: TRBV12-3/TRBV12-4; d_call: TRBD1; clone_size: -; cdr3_nt: TGTGCCAGCAGTCGCTCCGGGACAGGGCCTTACGAGCAGTACTTC; cdr3_aa: CASSRSGTGPYEQYF
j_call: TRBJ2-1; v_call: TRBV7-8; d_call: TRBD2; clone_size: few; cdr3_nt: TGTGCCAGCAGCCGTTCTAGCGGGATTTCCTACAATGAGCAGTTCTTC; cdr3_aa: CASSRSSGISYNEQFF
j_call: TRBJ2-2; v_call: TRBV4-3; d_call: -; clone_size: -; cdr3_nt: TGCGCCAGCAGCCGGAGTAGGGGGGCCGGGGAGCTGTTTTTT; cdr3_aa: CASSRSRGAGELFF
j_call: TRBJ2-5; v_call: TRBV20-1; d_call: TRBD2; clone_size: -; cdr3_nt: TGCAGTGCGCCAGGACTAGCGGGGGGCCCGGGGGGGACCCAGTACTTC; cdr3_aa: CSAPGLAGGPGGTQYF
j_call: TRBJ2-5; v_call: TRBV29-1; d_call: TRBD1; clone_size: -; cdr3_nt: TGCAGCGTGGGGCAGGGGGTGGGAGAGACCCAGTACTTC; cdr3_aa: CSVGQGVGETQYF
j_call: TRBJ2-7; v_call: TRBV5-1; d_call: TRBD1; clone_size: many; cdr3_nt: TGTGCCAGCAGTCCGGGACAGGGCTCCTACGAGCAGTACTTC; cdr3_aa: CASSPGQGSYEQYF
j_call: TRBJ2-7; v_call: TRBV5-1; d_call: TRBD1; clone_size: few; cdr3_nt: TGCGCCAGCAGACCCCTCCGAGGACAGGGATACGAGCAGTACTTC; cdr3_aa: CASRPLRGQGYEQYF
j_call: TRBJ2-1; v_call: TRBV7-6; d_call: TRBD2; clone_size: -; cdr3_nt: TGTGCCAGCAGTTCCACCGGACTAGCGGGAGTTGAGCAGTTCTTC; cdr3_aa: CASSSTGLAGVEQFF
j_call: TRBJ2-7; v_call: TRBV20-1; d_call: TRBD2; clone_size: many; cdr3_nt: TGCAGTGCTAGAGATGTGGGCGGGAGGAGTCCCTACGAGCAGTACTTC; cdr3_aa: CSARDVGGRSPYEQYF
j_call: TRBJ1-4; v_call: TRBV3-1; d_call: -; clone_size: few; cdr3_nt: TGTGCCAGCAGCCAAGGGGTCGGGGAAAAACTGTTTTTT; cdr3_aa: CASSQGVGEKLFF
j_call: TRBJ1-1; v_call: TRBV6-5; d_call: -; clone_size: -; cdr3_nt: TGTGCCAGCAGCCGGGCGGACACTGAAGCTTTCTTT; cdr3_aa: CASSRADTEAFF
j_call: TRBJ2-1; v_call: TRBV5-6; d_call: -; clone_size: few; cdr3_nt: TGTGCCAGCAGCTTGCTAGGAGTAGGGACCTACAATGAGCAGTTCTTC; cdr3_aa: CASSLLGVGTYNEQFF
j_call: TRBJ2-1; v_call: TRBV5-1; d_call: TRBD1; clone_size: -; cdr3_nt: TGCGCCAGCAGCCCCGGGACAGGGGACAATGAGCAGTTCTTC; cdr3_aa: CASSPGTGDNEQFF
j_call: TRBJ1-1; v_call: TRBV11-1; d_call: -; clone_size: few; cdr3_nt: TGTGCCAGCAGCTTAAATCGGGTGGGCGGTGAAGCTTTCTTT; cdr3_aa: CASSLNRVGGEAFF
j_call: TRBJ2-3; v_call: TRBV27; d_call: -; clone_size: -; cdr3_nt: TGTGCCAGCAGTTTCAGTGATCCCTCCACAGATACGCAGTATTTT; cdr3_aa: CASSFSDPSTDTQYF
j_call: TRBJ1-1; v_call: TRBV9; d_call: TRBD1; clone_size: -; cdr3_nt: TGTGCCAGCAGCGTATCCGGGACAGGGATACCTGAAGCTTTCTTT; cdr3_aa: CASSVSGTGIPEAFF
j_call: TRBJ1-2; v_call: TRBV7-9; d_call: TRBD1; clone_size: -; cdr3_nt: TGTGCCAGCACCCAACAGGGGGTCCGAGGATCCTATGGCTACACCTTC; cdr3_aa: CASTQQGVRGSYGYTF
j_call: TRBJ2-1; v_call: TRBV10-3; d_call: TRBD2; clone_size: few; cdr3_nt: TGTGCCATCAGTGCGGGAGGGGAGGATGAGCAGTTCTTC; cdr3_aa: CAISAGGEDEQFF
j_call: TRBJ2-5; v_call: TRBV20-1; d_call: TRBD1; clone_size: -; cdr3_nt: TGCAGTGCTAGGGGGACAGGGAGGAGGGAGACCCAGTACTTC; cdr3_aa: CSARGTGRRETQYF
j_call: TRBJ2-1; v_call: TRBV5-1; d_call: -; clone_size: -; cdr3_nt: TGCGCCAGCAGCTTGGAGGCCAGGAGTAATGAGCAGTTCTTC; cdr3_aa: CASSLEARSNEQFF
j_call: TRBJ1-1; v_call: TRBV2; d_call: -; clone_size: few; cdr3_nt: TGTGCCAGCAGCGGGGAGGCAGGACTGGGCACTGAAGCTTTCTTT; cdr3_aa: CASSGEAGLGTEAFF
j_call: TRBJ2-1; v_call: TRBV24-1; d_call: -; clone_size: -; cdr3_nt: TGTGCCACCAGAGGACTACCGGATATCTTCTCCTACAATGAGCAGTTCTTC; cdr3_aa: CATRGLPDIFSYNEQFF
j_call: TRBJ2-5; v_call: TRBV10-1; d_call: TRBD1; clone_size: few; cdr3_nt: TGCGCCAGCAGTGAGTCGATGGGGGACAGTAAAGAGACCCAGTACTTC; cdr3_aa: CASSESMGDSKETQYF
j_call: TRBJ2-5; v_call: TRBV7-2; d_call: TRBD2; clone_size: few; cdr3_nt: TGTGCCAGCAGCTTATTTTCGGGGGGACCGGGACTAGCGGGAGCGGGGAGATCCGGGACCCAGTACTTC; cdr3_aa: CASSLFSGGPGLAGAGRSGTQYF